This passage covers 31 T cell receptor beta chains from one sample sequenced in a study of human T cells and chemical hapten exposure. Specified time point: patch test 1, 2 weeks after DPC sensitization. The treatment here: therapeutic diphenylcyclopropenone sensitization with weekly scalp DPC. Via MiXCR, TCRdb re-called the RACE reads, giving one row per CDR3 protein. The sample has roughly 80,000 distinct CDR3 sequences, around a tenth seen once; the top ten hold 3.5% to 4.5%. This sample comprised whole blood, obtained in connection with sensitization to the hapten diphenylcyclopropenone (DPC). These receptors were collected from a woman aged 45 to 65 with alopecia areata. Some clones in this sample may be carry-over from other donors' samples.

This clonotype was detected many times. The chain combines TRBV6-1 with TRBJ1-3; 7 nucleotides match TRBD1. The CDR3 length is 14 residues. The germline V gene has CDR1 MNHNS and CDR2 SASEGT. The ends lost 3 bases at V and 4 bases at J; junction bases unmatched: 3. As DNA, the CDR3 is TGTGCCAGCAGTGAGGACAGGCCGGGAAACACCATATATTTT. Translating it yields CASSEDRPGNTIYF.

This clonotype has at least ten counts. V usage is TRBV29-1 and J usage is TRBJ2-7; no definite D call. V shed 6 bases and J shed 2 bases, with 11 bases lying between them. Germline assignment: CDR1 SQVTM and CDR2 ANQGSEA. CDR3 length: 12 amino acids. The CDR3 region has the DNA TGCAGCGTCGCCGGTTATACCTACGAGCAGTACTTC. Translation: CSVAGYTYEQYF.

The sample holds many counts of this clonotype. The V call is TRBV11-2, the J call TRBJ1-4; 9 nucleotides align to TRBD1. With V trimmed by 3 bases and J by 10 bases, 6 bases remained unmatched. Germline CDR1 and CDR2: SGHAT and FQNNGV. The CDR3 consists of 14 residues. CDR3 sequence reads: CASSFPGQGRKLFF. CDR3 bases: TGTGCCAGCAGCTTTCCGGGACAGGGTCGAAAACTGTTTTTT. Based on the CDR3 plus reference TRBV11-2 and TRBJ1-4, the full variable domain is EAGVAQSPRYKIIEKRQSVAFWCNPISGHATLYWYQQILGQGPKLLIQFQNNGVVDDSQLPKDRFSAERLKGVDSTLKIQPAKLEDSAVYLCASSFPGQGRKLFFGSGTQLSVL.

The sample holds a few counts of this clonotype. The rearrangement uses TRBV19 and TRBJ2-2; 9 bases are a match to TRBD1. CDR3 length: 15 amino acids. The V segment lost 3 bases and the J segment 3 bases; nucleotides outside the gene matches: 2. CDR1 LNHDA and CDR2 SQIVND come from the germline V gene (reference sequence). The CDR3 is CASSIDRGDTGELFF. The CDR3 region has the DNA TGTGCCAGTAGTATCGACAGGGGGGACACCGGGGAGCTGTTTTTT.

This clonotype was detected ten times or more. Written as DNA, the CDR3 is TGTGCCAGCAGCAGTGGCGGGGCTAGCGGACAAGAGACCCAGTACTTC. As protein: CASSSGGASGQETQYF. The chain links TRBV7-2 to TRBJ2-5, with 7 bases that match TRBD2. V lost 5 bases to trimming and J lost 2 bases; unmatched junction nucleotides: 11. CDR1 is SGHTA, CDR2 FQGNSA, per germline. CDR3 length: 16 amino acids. Together with reference TRBV7-2 and TRBJ2-5, the CDR3 gives the full variable domain: GAGVSQSPSNKVTEKGKDVELRCDPISGHTALYWYRQSLGQGLEFLIYFQGNSAPDKSGLPSDRFSAERTGGSVSTLTIQRTQQEDSAVYLCASSSGGASGQETQYFGPGTRLLVL.

This clonotype came up a few times. V is TRBV3-1 and J is TRBJ2-6; tentatively, D is TRBD2 (6 bases). The CDR3 contains 15 residues. V lost 6 bases and J lost 0, with 9 bases in between. Germline V gene lookup returns CDR1 LGHDT and CDR2 YNNKEL (reference sequence). The CDR3 reads CASRWGVSGANVLTF. DNA of the CDR3: TGTGCCAGCAGATGGGGGGTCTCTGGGGCCAACGTCCTGACTTTC.

This clonotype was seen a handful of times. The J gene is TRBJ1-6, the V gene TRBV7-2; D gene ambiguous. CDR1 and CDR2 (germline): SGHTA, FQGNSA. CDR3 size: 15 residues. Trimming removed 1 base at V and 14 bases at J, with 18 bases between. The CDR3 DNA sequence: TGTGCCAGCAGCTTAGTTCGAGATTCCTGGGGATCCCTCCACTTT. It yields the protein CASSLVRDSWGSLHF.

This clonotype has more than one count but fewer than ten. This chain joins TRBV27 and TRBJ2-1; TRBD2 aligns across 7 bases. The CDR3 spans 14 residues. Losses at the gene ends were 3 bases for V and 4 bases for J; bases not matched to a gene: 3. Looked up from germline, CDR1 is MNHEY and CDR2 is SMNVEV (reference sequence). Here the CDR3 reads CASSFQRGYNEQFF. The CDR3 DNA reads as TGTGCCAGCAGTTTTCAGCGGGGTTACAATGAGCAGTTCTTC.

This clonotype has more than one count but fewer than ten. The rearrangement uses TRBV12-3 or TRBV12-4 and TRBJ2-7, with 8 bases lining up with TRBD1. The CDR3 is 15 residues long. J gave up 3 bases and V 1 base, and 5 bases lay outside the gene matches. Written as DNA, the CDR3 is TGTGCCAGCAGTTTAGGACAGGGGATCTTCTACGAGCAGTACTTC. This gives the protein CASSLGQGIFYEQYF.

This clonotype appeared a few times. The J gene is TRBJ1-4, the V gene TRBV4-3; D is unresolved. CDR1 and CDR2 from the germline V gene are LGHNA and YSLEER. The ends were cut back, 4 bases at V and 11 bases at J, with 17 bases in the middle. CDR3 length: 14 residues. The CDR3 nucleotides read TGCGCCAGCAGCCCCCCCCCGCCCGCATATAAACTGTTTTTT. Protein product: CASSPPPPAYKLFF.

The rearrangement joins TRBV27 to TRBJ2-4; the D gene is possibly TRBD1 (6 bases). From germline, CDR1 is MNHEY and CDR2 SMNVEV (reference sequence). V shed 1 base and J shed 3 bases, with 13 bases lying between them. The CDR3 runs 16 residues. The DNA for the CDR3 is TGTGCCAGCAGTTTATTGGGGGCTTCGGGCAAAAACATTCAGTACTTC. The encoded protein is CASSLLGASGKNIQYF.

This clonotype was seen only a few times. J is TRBJ2-2 and V is TRBV3-1; D unclear. Looked up from germline, CDR1 is LGHDT and CDR2 is YNNKEL (reference sequence). This CDR3 contains 15 residues. V lost 3 bases and J lost 6, with 14 bases in between. CDR3 coding DNA: TGTGCCAGCAGCCACCCCACCCGGTTATCCGGGGAGCTGTTTTTT. It specifies CASSHPTRLSGELFF.

This clonotype was counted ten times or more. The V gene is TRBV19, the J gene TRBJ1-4, with TRBD1 matching over 7 bases. V lost 4 bases, J lost 2 bases, and 4 bases stayed unmatched. The CDR3 totals 15 residues. From germline, CDR1 is LNHDA and CDR2 SQIVND (reference sequence). The chain's CDR3 is CASSTGGTTNEKLFF. DNA for the CDR3: TGTGCCAGTAGTACAGGGGGGACTACTAATGAAAAACTGTTTTTT.

This clonotype was seen many times. The chain carries TRBV6-2 or TRBV6-3 and TRBJ1-3, with D maybe TRBD1 (6 bases). V was pared by 6 bases and J by 3 bases, with 12 bases between. Germline CDR1 reads MNHEY; CDR2 reads SVGEGT. The CDR3 totals 14 residues. CDR3 protein: CASSATGLGNTIYF. DNA for the CDR3: TGTGCCAGCAGCGCGACAGGACTTGGAAACACCATATATTTT.

This clonotype was observed at least ten times. J is TRBJ1-5 and V is TRBV30; tentative D call: TRBD1 (6 bases). Per the germline V gene, CDR1 is GTSNPN and CDR2 is SVGIG (reference sequence). This CDR3 comprises 15 residues. The V gene lost 3 bases and the J gene lost 7 bases, with 19 bases spanning the gap. CDR3 coding DNA: TGTGCCTGGAGCGTATGGGGATCGACAGGCCAGCCCCAGCATTTT. As protein: CAWSVWGSTGQPQHF. Looking up the rest from reference TRBV30 and TRBJ1-5 gives the full variable domain: SQTIHQWPATLVQPVGSPLSLECTVEGTSNPNLYWYRQAAGRGLQLLFYSVGIGQISSEVPQNLSASRPQDRQFILSSKKLLLSDSGFYLCAWSVWGSTGQPQHFGDGTRLSIL.

In its sample, this clonotype was seen many times. The chain carries TRBV7-2 and TRBJ2-3; TRBD2 aligns across 13 bases. The CDR3 consists of 16 residues. The V gene end was trimmed by 5 bases and the J gene end by 4 bases; junction bases not matched to a gene: 6. Germline lookup yields CDR1 SGHTA and CDR2 FQGNSA. This chain's CDR3 is CASSLRTSGSPDTQYF. CDR3 DNA: TGTGCCAGCAGCCTCCGGACTAGCGGGAGTCCAGATACGCAGTATTTT.

In its sample, this clonotype was seen a few times. V is TRBV28 and J is TRBJ2-2, with TRBD2 matching over 11 bases. In germline, CDR1 is MDHEN, CDR2 SYDVKM. The CDR3 is 15 amino acids. V lost 7 bases to trimming and J lost 6 bases; unmatched junction nucleotides: 7. The CDR3 DNA reads as TGTGCCAGCAAGATAGCGGGAGGGCCGGCCGGGGAGCTGTTTTTT. Protein: CASKIAGGPAGELFF. Drawing the rest from reference TRBV28 and TRBJ2-2, the complete variable domain is DVKVTQSSRYLVKRTGEKVFLECVQDMDHENMFWYRQDPGLGLRLIYFSYDVKMKEKGDIPEGYSVSREKKERFSLILESASTNQTSMYLCASKIAGGPAGELFFGEGSRLTVL.

The J gene is TRBJ2-5, the V gene TRBV19; tentative D call: TRBD2 (5 bases). Germline-derived CDR1 and CDR2 are LNHDA and SQIVND (reference sequence). V shed 5 bases and J shed 0 bases, with 7 bases lying between them. The CDR3 is made up of 13 amino acids. CDR3 DNA sequence: TGTGCCAGTAGTTTCGGGAACCAAGAGACCCAGTACTTC. Translation: CASSFGNQETQYF.

The chain carries TRBV3-1 and TRBJ2-4, with 8 bases matching TRBD1. Trimming took 3 bases from V and 8 from J; bases not matched to a gene: 6. The CDR3 length is 14 residues. CDR1 and CDR2 from the germline V gene are LGHDT and YNNKEL (reference sequence). The CDR3 nucleotides read TGTGCCAGCAGCCAGCGGACAGGGACGGACATTCAGTACTTC. The encoded protein is CASSQRTGTDIQYF.

This clonotype was counted many times. V is TRBV29-1 and J is TRBJ2-1, with a possible D match to TRBD2 (6 bases). CDR1 and CDR2 (germline): SQVTM, ANQGSEA. The CDR3 length is 11 residues. V lost 4 bases, J lost 10 bases, and 11 bases lay in between. The chain's CDR3 is CSVAQTREQFF. Here the CDR3 DNA reads TGCAGCGTTGCACAGACTAGGGAGCAGTTCTTC.

This clonotype was found many times. The rearrangement joins TRBV18 to TRBJ1-1, with D possibly being TRBD1 (5 bases). V gave up 2 bases and J gave up 2 bases, with 15 bases separating them. Germline values: CDR1 KGHSH, CDR2 LQKENI. This CDR3 contains 16 residues. For the CDR3, the DNA is TGTGCCAGCTCACCATCGATGGGGCACAGCAACACTGAAGCTTTCTTT. This translates into CASSPSMGHSNTEAFF.

V usage is TRBV7-6 and J usage is TRBJ2-6, with D uncertain. Germline V CDR1 and CDR2: SGHVS, FNYEAQ. This CDR3 is built from 16 residues. With 5 bases removed from V and 2 bases from J, the gap between germline ends came to 13 bases. The CDR3 nucleotides are TGTGCCAGCAGCGCGGCGACTGTTACTGGGGCCAACGTCCTGACTTTC. It specifies CASSAATVTGANVLTF.

This clonotype was seen ten or more times. The V gene is TRBV24-1, the J gene TRBJ1-1; D unresolved. CDR3 length equals 12 residues. Deletions cut 5 bases from V and 5 bases from J, with 8 bases between. Germline lookup yields CDR1 KGHDR and CDR2 SFDVKD. This CDR3 reads CATSGERTEAFF. DNA for the CDR3: TGTGCCACCAGTGGGGAGAGGACTGAAGCTTTCTTT.

Notes on this clonotype: The junction differs from germline at one of its ends, possibly a read error. CDR3 bases: TGTGCCAGCAGCTTAGGCGGGAGCCGAATCTTC. Encoded protein: CASSLGGSRIF. The rearrangement links TRBV11-2 to TRBJ2-1, with 7 bases fitting TRBD2. The CDR3 is 11 residues long. The germline V gene encodes CDR1 SGHAT and CDR2 FQNNGV.

V is TRBV20-1 and J is TRBJ2-3; perhaps D is TRBD1 or TRBD2 (5 bases each). The CDR3 has 13 residues. Germline assignment: CDR1 DFQATT and CDR2 SNEGSKA (reference sequence). Trimming pared 5 bases from V and 9 bases from J, leaving 18 bases between. The chain's CDR3 is CSALSGGPKTQYF. DNA of the CDR3: TGCAGTGCTCTCAGTGGGGGACCTAAAACGCAGTATTTT.

The chain recombines TRBV7-2 with TRBJ2-5, with 7 bases that match TRBD2. J lost 6 bases, V lost 5 bases, and 21 bases had no gene match. This CDR3 contains 18 residues. Germline CDR1 reads SGHTA; CDR2 reads FQGNSA. This chain's CDR3 is CASSPDLLALRGRKTQYF. The CDR3 bases are TGTGCCAGCAGCCCCGACCTACTAGCCCTGCGGGGGAGGAAGACCCAGTACTTC.

The chain recombines TRBV28 with TRBJ2-3, with D perhaps assigned TRBD1 or TRBD2 (6 bases each). The CDR3 runs to 15 residues. Trimming shortened V by 6 bases and J by 8 bases, and 21 bases separated the two germline ends. CDR1 and CDR2 from the germline V gene are MDHEN and SYDVKM. Here the CDR3 DNA reads TGTGCCAGCAGGCCAAACGGGGGCAGCCTCACTACGCAGTATTTT. Its protein is CASRPNGGSLTTQYF.

This clonotype was counted only a few times. The chain combines TRBV29-1 with TRBJ1-4; D gene uncertain. This CDR3 region has 14 residues. CDR1 SQVTM and CDR2 ANQGSEA come from the germline V gene. The germline V and J ends were trimmed by 6 bases and 1 base, with 12 bases remaining between them. The CDR3 reads CSVAVAGTNEKLFF. CDR3 DNA: TGCAGCGTGGCCGTCGCAGGAACTAATGAAAAACTGTTTTTT.

This clonotype was counted at least ten times. The J gene is TRBJ1-1, the V gene TRBV20-1; D unresolved. The CDR3 length is 11 residues. The germline CDR1 and CDR2 sequences are DFQATT and SNEGSKA (reference sequence). The ends were cut back, 3 bases at V and 5 bases at J, with 7 bases in the middle. The CDR3 loop is CSASPLTEAFF. CDR3 DNA: TGCAGTGCTAGTCCCTTGACTGAAGCTTTCTTT.

As concerns this clonotype: A read error may explain this, as a much larger clone is one base away. V is TRBV28 and J is TRBJ2-7, with D uncertain. The CDR3 is 15 residues long. The germline V gene encodes CDR1 MDHEN and CDR2 SYDVKM. The germline V and J ends were trimmed by 3 bases and 3 bases, with 15 bases remaining between them. CDR3 in DNA: TGTGCCAGCAGTTTTTACCGAGCTAGAGGCTACGAGCAGTACTTC. Translated, it gives CASSFYRARGYEQYF.

This clonotype was counted only a few times. CDR3 sequence: CASSEGMHRVNYGYTF. In nucleotides, the CDR3 is TGTGCCAGCAGCGAGGGGATGCACAGAGTAAACTATGGCTACACCTTC. This rearrangement joins TRBV9 to TRBJ1-2, with a possible D match to TRBD1 (5 bases). The V end was cut by 3 bases, the J end by 2 bases, with 17 bases between. Germline CDR1 and CDR2: SGDLS and YYNGEE. CDR3 length equals 16 residues.